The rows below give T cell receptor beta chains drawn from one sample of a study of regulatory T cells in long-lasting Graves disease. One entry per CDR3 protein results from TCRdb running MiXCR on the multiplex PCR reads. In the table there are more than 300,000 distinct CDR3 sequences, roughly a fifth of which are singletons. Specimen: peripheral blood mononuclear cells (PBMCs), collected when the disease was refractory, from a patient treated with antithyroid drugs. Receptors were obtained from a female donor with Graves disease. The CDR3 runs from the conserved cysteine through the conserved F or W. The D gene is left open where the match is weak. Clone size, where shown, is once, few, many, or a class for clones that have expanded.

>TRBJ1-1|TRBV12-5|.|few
TGTGCTAGTGGTTTTCAAAAGGGGGAGGGCACTGAAGCTTTCTTT
CASGFQKGEGTEAFF
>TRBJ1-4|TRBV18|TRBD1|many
TGTGCCAGCTCACCAGGACAGGGGGCAACTAATGAAAAACTGTTTTTT
CASSPGQGATNEKLFF
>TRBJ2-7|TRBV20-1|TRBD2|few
TGCAGTGCTAGGGGACTAGCGGGAATAAGCTCCTACGAGCAGTACTTC
CSARGLAGISSYEQYF
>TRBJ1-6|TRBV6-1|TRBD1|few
TGTGCCAGCAGACCCAGGGGGATGGGCAGGTCACCCCTCCACTTT
CASRPRGMGRSPLHF
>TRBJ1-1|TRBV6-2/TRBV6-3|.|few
TGTGCCAGCCTTCCCGCAGGGTTGGGAGGGAGGGAAGCTTTCTTT
CASLPAGLGGREAFF
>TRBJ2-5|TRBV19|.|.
TGTGCCAGTAGTATAGGTAATTGGCAAGAGACCCAGTACTTC
CASSIGNWQETQYF
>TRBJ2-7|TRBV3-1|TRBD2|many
TGTGCCAGCAGTCCAAGGGGCGGGAGAAGCTCCTACGAGCAGTACTTC
CASSPRGGRSSYEQYF
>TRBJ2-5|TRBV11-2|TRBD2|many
TGTGCCAGCAGCGCTAGCGGGGGGCCACCCAGGGGGACCCAGTACTTC
CASSASGGPPRGTQYF
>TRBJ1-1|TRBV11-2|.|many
TGTGCCAGCAGTAAATACCAGACTATGAACACTGAAGCTTTCTTT
CASSKYQTMNTEAFF
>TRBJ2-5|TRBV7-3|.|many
TGTGCCAGCAGCTTAACGACCTGGCGGATACAAGAGACCCAGTACTTC
CASSLTTWRIQETQYF
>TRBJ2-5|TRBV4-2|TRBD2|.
TGTGCCAGCAGCCAAGGAAATAGCGGGAGTGGCGAGACCCAGTACTTC
CASSQGNSGSGETQYF
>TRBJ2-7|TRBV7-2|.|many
TGTGCCAGCAGCTTGAATACAGGACCCTACGAGCAGTACTTC
CASSLNTGPYEQYF
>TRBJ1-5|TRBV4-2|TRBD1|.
TGTGCCAGCAGCCAAGGACAGGGGACCAATCAGCCCCAGCATTTT
CASSQGQGTNQPQHF
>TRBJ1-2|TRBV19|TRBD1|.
TGTGCCAGTAGTATATCCTGGACAGGTAGCTATGGCTACACCTTC
CASSISWTGSYGYTF
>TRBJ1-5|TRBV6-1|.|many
TGTGCCAGCAGTCCGACTCTGGAAGGTCAGCCCCAGCATTTT
CASSPTLEGQPQHF
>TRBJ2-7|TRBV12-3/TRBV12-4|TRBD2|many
TGTGCCAGCAGTTTCCCTTCTAGCGGGAGGCCCAATCACGAGCAGTACTTC
CASSFPSSGRPNHEQYF
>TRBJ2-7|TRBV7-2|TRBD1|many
TGTGCCAGCAGCTCTTTTGACAGGGGCTACGAGCAGTACTTC
CASSSFDRGYEQYF
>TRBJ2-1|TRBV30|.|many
TGTGCCTGGTCGAGAAGCCTCAATGAGCAGTTCTTC
CAWSRSLNEQFF
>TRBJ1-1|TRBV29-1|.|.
TGCAGCGTTGCGGGGTCGAACACTGAAGCTTTCTTT
CSVAGSNTEAFF
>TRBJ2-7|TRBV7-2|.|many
TGTGCCAGCAGCTTAATGTGGGGACACTCCTACGAGCAGTACTTC
CASSLMWGHSYEQYF
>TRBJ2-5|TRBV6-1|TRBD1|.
TGTGCCAGCAGTCCCCTCAGGGGGACGGAGACCCAGTACTTC
CASSPLRGTETQYF
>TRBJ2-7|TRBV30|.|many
TGTGCCTGGAGTGCTGACCATCCCTACGAGCAGTACTTC
CAWSADHPYEQYF
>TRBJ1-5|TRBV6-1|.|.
TGTGCCAGCTGGAGCGGACGGAACAATCAGCCCCAGCATTTT
CASWSGRNNQPQHF
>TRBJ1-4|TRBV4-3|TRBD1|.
TGCGCCAGCAGCGAACGAACAGGGGGCAGAGAAAAACTGTTTTTT
CASSERTGGREKLFF
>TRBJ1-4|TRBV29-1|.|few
TGCAGCGTTTCTAGGGCGAGGAATAGGAGTGAAAAACTGTTTTTT
CSVSRARNRSEKLFF
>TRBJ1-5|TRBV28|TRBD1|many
TGTGCCAGCAGCCCAAGCGGACAGGCTTACAATCAGCCCCAGCATTTT
CASSPSGQAYNQPQHF
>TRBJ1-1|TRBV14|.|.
TGTGCCAGCAGCCCTGGGATGGCAGCCAACACTGAAGCTTTCTTT
CASSPGMAANTEAFF
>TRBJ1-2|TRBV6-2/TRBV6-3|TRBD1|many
TGTGCCAGCAGTTACTCAGACAGGGGTGCCTATGGCTACACCTTC
CASSYSDRGAYGYTF
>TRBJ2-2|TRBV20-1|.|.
TGCAGTGCTAGTTGGGGTCGGGGCACCGGGGAGCTGTTTTTT
CSASWGRGTGELFF
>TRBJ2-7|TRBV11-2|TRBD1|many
TGTGCCAGCAGCGCTACAGGGGTTGGCTCCTACGAGCAGTACTTC
CASSATGVGSYEQYF
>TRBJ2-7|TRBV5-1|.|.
TGCGCCAGCAGCTTGGGTCCCCTGGCCCGGGACACGCCCTACGAGCAGTACTTC
CASSLGPLARDTPYEQYF
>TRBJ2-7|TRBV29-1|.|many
TGCAGCGTTGGCCTTAAACGGGGCGAGCAGTACTTC
CSVGLKRGEQYF
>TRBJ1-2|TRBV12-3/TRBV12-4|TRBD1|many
TGTGCCAGCAGTCTCCGACAGGGCTTCGATGGCTACACCTTC
CASSLRQGFDGYTF
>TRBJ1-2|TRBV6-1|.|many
TGTGCCAGCAGTGAAGCGGGCATCCTCAACCCTTTC
CASSEAGILNPF
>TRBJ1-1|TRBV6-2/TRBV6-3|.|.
TGTGCCAGCAATGGGGGCCTCTTAAACACTGAAGCTTTCTTT
CASNGGLLNTEAFF
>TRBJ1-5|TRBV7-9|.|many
TGTGCCAGCAGCTTAGTAAGTGTTTGGACGGCTGATAGCAATCAGCCCCAGCATTTT
CASSLVSVWTADSNQPQHF
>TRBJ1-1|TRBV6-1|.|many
TGTGCCAGCAGTCAATATGGGCAGTCGAACACTGAAGCTTTCTTT
CASSQYGQSNTEAFF
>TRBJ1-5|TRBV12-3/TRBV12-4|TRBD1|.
TGTGCCAGCAGGGAACAGGGGGCGAATCAGCCCCAGCATTTT
CASREQGANQPQHF
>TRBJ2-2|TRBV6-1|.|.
TGTGCCAGCAGTGAGGTCCGTACCGGGGAGCTGTTTTTT
CASSEVRTGELFF
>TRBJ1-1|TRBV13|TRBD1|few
TGTGCCAGCAGCTGGGGACAGATACAAGCTTTCTTT
CASSWGQIQAFF
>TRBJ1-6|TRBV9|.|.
TGTGCCAGCAGCGTAGGAGGACGCGATAATTCACCCCTCCACTTT
CASSVGGRDNSPLHF
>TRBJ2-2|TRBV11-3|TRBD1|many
TGTGCCAGCAGCCCCCCCGGGACAGGGGCCGGGGAGCTGTTTTTT
CASSPPGTGAGELFF
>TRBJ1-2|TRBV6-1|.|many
TGTGCCAGCAGTGAAGCCGGGCGGGGCTACACCTTC
CASSEAGRGYTF
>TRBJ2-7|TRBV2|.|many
TGTGCCAGCAGTGCGAAAAGTGAGCAGTACTTC
CASSAKSEQYF
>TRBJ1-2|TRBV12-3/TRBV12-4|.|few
TGTGCCAGCAGCCAGACAACTGGCTACACCTTC
CASSQTTGYTF
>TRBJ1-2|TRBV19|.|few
TGTGCCAGTAGACGTGACGGGTCGTGGGGCTACACCTTC
CASRRDGSWGYTF
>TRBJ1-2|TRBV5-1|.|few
TGCGCCAGCAGCTTGGCCCAGGGCGATGGCTACACCTTC
CASSLAQGDGYTF
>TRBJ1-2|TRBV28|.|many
TGTGCCAGCAGTTTAAGGGGCCTCTATGGCTACACCTTC
CASSLRGLYGYTF
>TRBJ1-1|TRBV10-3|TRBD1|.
TGTGCCATCAGCGCGGCAGGGGGCGCGAACACCGGGCCGAGCCAGGCTTTCTTT
CAISAAGGANTGPSQAFF
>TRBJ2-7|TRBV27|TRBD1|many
TGTGCCAGCAGTTTATCTTCCGGGACAGGGAGGTACGAGCAGTACTTC
CASSLSSGTGRYEQYF
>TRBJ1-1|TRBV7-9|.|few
TGTGCCAGCAGCTTAGCGCTGTTAAGCAGGAACACTGAAGCTTTCTTT
CASSLALLSRNTEAFF
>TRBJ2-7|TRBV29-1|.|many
TGCAGCGTTGTTCATCGGAGCTCCTACGAGCAGTACTTC
CSVVHRSSYEQYF
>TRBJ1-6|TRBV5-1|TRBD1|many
TGCGCCAGCAGCTTGAGATCGACAGGGGGTTCACCCCTCCACTTT
CASSLRSTGGSPLHF